Listed here are 10 T cell receptor beta chains from one sample, sequenced in a study of cytomegalovirus exposure and HLA in healthy donors. The PCR had 60 Vbeta and 13 Jbeta primers. The table came from immunoSEQ multiplex PCR; TCRdb's copy has only in-frame clones and leaves some out. The sample lists some 150,000 clones; 70% were seen once. Sample: PBMCs. These receptors all stem from a woman between 55 and 75 years old in good health and CMV-seropositive.

The rearrangement uses TRBV19 and TRBJ2-1, with a weak D call TRBD2 (7 bases). Per the germline V gene, CDR1 is LNHDA and CDR2 is SQIVND (reference sequence). Trimming left V 2 bases short and J 8 bases short, with 16 bases between. The CDR3 runs 15 residues. The DNA for the CDR3 is TGTGCCAGTAGTATAAGGCGGGGGCCCGGGTATGAGCAGTTCTTC. Amino acids: CASSIRRGPGYEQFF.

The V gene is TRBV10-3, the J gene TRBJ2-3, with 7 bases that match TRBD2. CDR1 is ENHRY and CDR2 is SYGVKD in the germline V gene. CDR3 length: 16 residues. Unmatched junction bases numbered 11, after V lost 3 bases and J lost 5 bases. The CDR3 bases are TGTGCCATCAGTGATTTAGGGCGGGAGAAGGTAGATACGCAGTATTTT. This sequence encodes CAISDLGREKVDTQYF.

The gene calls are TRBV12-1 and TRBJ2-3; TRBD2, as called in the table, went unchecked against the DNA. TRBV12-1 is classified as a pseudogene. This CDR3 contains 19 residues. The CDR3 loop is CASNPLPKAGGSSTDTQYF. CDR3 DNA: TGTGCCAGCAACCCCCTCCCCAAAGCGGGAGGGTCTAGCACAGATACGCAGTATTTT.

This chain links TRBV11-3 with TRBJ2-5; TRBD2 matches at 9 bases. Germline V gives CDR1 SGHNT, CDR2 YENEEA. The length of the CDR3 is 16 residues. The V segment lost 1 base and the J segment 5 bases; nucleotides outside the gene matches: 8. CDR3 DNA sequence: TGTGCCAGCAGCTTAGGCCTAGCGGGATCGGAGGAGACCCAGTACTTC. It specifies CASSLGLAGSEETQYF.

V is TRBV4-2 and J is TRBJ2-3; TRBD2 matches at 10 bases. This CDR3 region has 17 residues. CDR1 and CDR2 from the germline V gene are LGHNA and YNFKEQ. Trimming took 0 bases from V and 4 from J; bases not matched to a gene: 7. Here the CDR3 DNA reads TGTGCCAGCAGCCAAGATTACCTAGCGGGAGTCGCAGATACGCAGTATTTT. This encodes CASSQDYLAGVADTQYF.

V gene TRBV19 combines with J gene TRBJ1-5; a weak D match, TRBD1 (5 bases). The CDR3 consists of 13 residues. Trimming pared 7 bases from V and 5 bases from J, leaving 12 bases between. Looked up from germline, CDR1 is LNHDA and CDR2 is SQIVND (reference sequence). The CDR3 is CASTGQGYQPQHF. The DNA for the CDR3 is TGTGCCAGTACTGGGCAGGGTTATCAGCCCCAGCATTTT.

This chain uses TRBV6-5 with TRBJ2-7; D possibly corresponds to TRBD2 (6 bases). The CDR3 is 14 residues long. V gave up 6 bases and J gave up 5 bases, with 17 bases separating them. Germline CDR1 reads MNHEY; CDR2 reads SVGAGI. CDR3 nucleotide sequence: TGTGCCAGCAGAAGAATATCCTCGGGGGACGAGCAGTACTTC. It yields the protein CASRRISSGDEQYF.

DNA of the CDR3: TGTGCCATCAGTCCGACCGGGACAGACAATCAGCCCCAGCATTTT. Residues: CAISPTGTDNQPQHF. The V and J genes are TRBV10-3 and TRBJ1-5; 7 nucleotides match TRBD1. Germline CDR1 ENHRY, CDR2 SYGVKD. The CDR3 consists of 15 residues. V trimming: 5 bases; J trimming: 3 bases; junction bases outside the gene matches: 7.

This clone was seen just once. The rearrangement uses TRBV4-1 and TRBJ2-1; 7 bases are shared with TRBD2. This CDR3 has 16 amino acids. V gave up 0 bases and J gave up 5 bases; unmatched junction bases: 7. Germline-derived CDR1 and CDR2 are MGHRA and YSYEKL. DNA for the CDR3: TGCGCCAGCAGCCAAGAAAAGAGCGGGGTCCACAATGAGCAGTTCTTC. It encodes CASSQEKSGVHNEQFF.

This sequence joins TRBV7-8 and TRBJ2-5; TRBD1 matches 8 bases. Trimming at V came to 3 bases and at J to 2 bases, leaving 5 bases not matched to a gene. Per the germline V gene, CDR1 is SGHVS and CDR2 is FQNEAQ. The CDR3 length is 15 residues. This chain's CDR3 is CASSFRTGNQETQYF. CDR3 DNA sequence: TGTGCCAGCAGCTTCCGGACAGGGAATCAAGAGACCCAGTACTTC.